This T cell receptor beta chain came from a study of CD8 T cells in ankylosing spondylitis. The length of the CDR3 is 15 residues. Germline assignment: CDR1 MNHEY and CDR2 SVGEGT. Trimming took 7 bases from V and 2 from J, leaving 18 bases between them. In TCRdb, the 5' RACE reads were re-called with MiXCR into one record per CDR3 protein. This sample has about 220,000 distinct CDR3 sequences, with about 6.7% found just once. Many counts were recorded for this clonotype. Its antigen is currently unknown. Broader study findings: The authors found the disease-linked clones to be CD8+ and relatively rare in peripheral blood. A TCR beta motif made of eight highly homologous variants seemed typical of ankylosing spondylitis blood.

This clonotype originated in a male donor with ankylosing spondylitis. The rearrangement uses TRBV6-2 or TRBV6-3 and TRBJ2-7, with D maybe TRBD1 (5 bases). The sample comprised blood, either unsorted or a sorted T cell fraction (not recorded which). The CDR3 coding sequence is TGTGCCAGCACGGAAAGACAGCGCTCTCCCTACGAGCAGTACTTC. This translates into CASTERQRSPYEQYF.